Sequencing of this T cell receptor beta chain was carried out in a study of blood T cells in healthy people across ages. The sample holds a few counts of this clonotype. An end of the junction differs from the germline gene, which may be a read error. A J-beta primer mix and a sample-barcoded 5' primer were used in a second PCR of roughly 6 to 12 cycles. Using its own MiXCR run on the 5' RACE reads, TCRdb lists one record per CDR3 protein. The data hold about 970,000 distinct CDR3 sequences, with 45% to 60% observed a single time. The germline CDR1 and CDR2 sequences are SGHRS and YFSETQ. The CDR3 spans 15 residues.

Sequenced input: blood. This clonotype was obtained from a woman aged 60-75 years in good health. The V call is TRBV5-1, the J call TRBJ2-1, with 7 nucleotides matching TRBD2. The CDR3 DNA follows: TGCGCCAGCAGCTTGGTAGGACTAGTCTACGATGAGCAGTTCTTC. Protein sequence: CASSLVGLVYDEQFF.